The rows below give T cell receptor beta chains drawn from one sample of a study of cytomegalovirus exposure and HLA in healthy donors. Repertoires were generated with immunoSEQ multiplex PCR, while TCRdb's copy carries only in-frame clones and drops some. The top ten hold about 1.3% of the sample, which has around 180,000 clones, more than 65% seen once. Material for sequencing was PBMCs. These receptors all stem from a girl aged 2 to 9 in good health and CMV-seropositive. The CDR3 runs from the conserved cysteine through the conserved F or W. A D gene is named only where the DNA matches it firmly. Clone size is given for some rows only: seen once, a few or many times, or a class if the clone is expanded.

clone_size d_call cdr3_length j_call v_call cdr3_aa cdr3_nt
. . 15 TRBJ2-3 TRBV7-2 CASSFGPVTSDTQYF TGTGCCAGCAGCTTTGGTCCAGTAACGTCGGATACGCAGTATTTT
. TRBD1 12 TRBJ2-3 TRBV29-1 CSSGQLTDTQYF TGCAGCTCGGGACAGCTCACAGATACGCAGTATTTT
. . 13 TRBJ2-2 TRBV15 CATSREDRGELFF TGTGCCACCAGCAGAGAGGACAGAGGGGAGCTGTTTTTT
. TRBD2 15 TRBJ2-4 TRBV9 CASSVLAGPENIQYF TGTGCCAGCAGCGTCTTAGCGGGGCCCGAAAACATTCAGTACTTC
. . 15 TRBJ1-6 TRBV6-6 CASSYSYGGGSPLHF TGTGCCAGCAGTTACTCCTATGGGGGCGGATCACCCCTCCACTTT
few TRBD1 16 TRBJ1-4 TRBV12-5 CASGRQGGETIGKLFF TGTGCTAGTGGCCGACAGGGGGGGGAAACCATCGGAAAACTGTTTTTT
. TRBD1 17 TRBJ1-6 TRBV4-1 CASSRHTGTGGFSPLHF TGCGCCAGCAGCCGCCACACCGGGACAGGGGGCTTTTCACCCCTCCACTTT
once TRBD1 15 TRBJ1-2 TRBV6-1 CASSEVPDRVRGYTF TGTGCCAGCAGTGAAGTGCCGGACAGGGTGAGAGGCTACACCTTC
. . 12 TRBJ2-3 TRBV10-1 CASSVGGDTQYF TGCGCCAGCAGTGTGGGGGGAGATACGCAGTATTTT
. . 16 TRBJ1-3 TRBV12-5 CASGLAGQSSGNTIYF TGTGCTAGTGGTTTGGCCGGACAGAGCTCTGGAAACACCATATATTTT
. TRBD1 14 TRBJ2-7 TRBV25-1 CASRDDRATYEQYF TGTGCCAGCAGGGATGACAGGGCAACCTACGAGCAGTACTTC
. . 16 TRBJ2-7 TRBV27 CASRRGLYPSSYEQYF TGTGCCAGCCGACGGGGACTGTACCCGAGCTCCTACGAGCAGTACTTC
. TRBD1 15 TRBJ2-2 TRBV2 CASKMDRVNTGELFF TGTGCCAGCAAAATGGACAGGGTCAACACCGGGGAGCTGTTTTTT
. . 13 TRBJ2-5 TRBV27 CASRVTPRETQYF TGTGCCAGCAGGGTCACTCCGAGGGAGACCCAGTACTTC
few . 15 TRBJ2-1 TRBV2 CASKQTNTHYNEQFF TGTGCCAGCAAGCAGACAAACACGCACTACAATGAGCAGTTCTTC
once . 13 TRBJ2-2 TRBV5-4 CASSPDSTGELFF TGTGCCAGCAGCCCGGACAGCACCGGGGAGCTGTTTTTT